This T cell receptor beta chain was sequenced for a study of T cells and copy number aberrations in small-cell lung cancer. General observations from the study: Tumors showed lower T-cell density, richness and clonality than adjacent lung, though density did not differ significantly.

This CDR3 contains 19 residues. Trimming removed 7 bases from V and 2 bases from J; junction bases left unmatched: 14. Germline CDR1 reads SNHLY; CDR2 reads FYNNEI. In the case of this clone: What it recognizes is unknown.

Profiled with immunoSEQ multiplex PCR; TCRdb holds only in-frame clones, not every one. This sample carries over 6,000 clones, roughly three quarters of them seen once, and the ten largest clones take roughly 9.7%. The chain combines TRBV2 with TRBJ2-6, with 10 bases that match TRBD2. Sequencing input: tumor tissue. This clonotype was sampled from a man aged 50 to 59 with small cell lung cancer. CDR3 DNA: TGTGCCAGCAACGAAGGTATGGGGACTAGCGATACTGGGGCCAACGTCCTGACTTTC. This sequence encodes CASNEGMGTSDTGANVLTF.